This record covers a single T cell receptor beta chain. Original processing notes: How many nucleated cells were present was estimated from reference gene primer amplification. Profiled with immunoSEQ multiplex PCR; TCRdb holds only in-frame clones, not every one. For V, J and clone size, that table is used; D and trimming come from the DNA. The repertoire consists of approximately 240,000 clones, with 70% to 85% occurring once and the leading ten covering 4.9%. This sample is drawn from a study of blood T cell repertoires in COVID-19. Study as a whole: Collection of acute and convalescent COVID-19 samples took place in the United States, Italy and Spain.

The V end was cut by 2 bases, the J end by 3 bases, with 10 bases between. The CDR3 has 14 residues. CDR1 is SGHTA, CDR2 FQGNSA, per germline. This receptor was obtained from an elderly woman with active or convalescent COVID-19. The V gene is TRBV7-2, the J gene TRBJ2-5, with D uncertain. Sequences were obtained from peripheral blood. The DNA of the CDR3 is TGTGCCAGCAGCTTAAGTAGCAGTGAAGAGACCCAGTACTTC. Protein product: CASSLSSSEETQYF.